Listed here are 30 T cell receptor beta chains from one sample, sequenced in a study of beta chain features in type 1 diabetes. Sequencing targeted expressed TCRB transcripts, as all isolated RNA had been reverse transcribed. Only in-frame clones appear in the TCRdb table, and some are missing; sequencing was by immunoSEQ multiplex PCR. The sample holds 350,000 to 450,000 clones, roughly 15% seen once. Sequenced sample: naive CD4+ T cells from blood. The receptors shown here come from a young woman in good health.

This clone was seen a handful of times. This chain links TRBV30 with TRBJ2-7, with 10 bases matching TRBD1. V dropped 5 bases and J dropped 3; count of bases not matched to a gene: 4. Germline assignment: CDR1 GTSNPN and CDR2 SVGIG (reference sequence). The CDR3 spans 13 residues. The CDR3 spells CAWEGQGLYEQYF. CDR3 sequence (DNA): TGTGCCTGGGAGGGACAGGGGCTCTACGAGCAGTACTTC.

This clone was picked up a small number of times. The chain joins TRBV6-5 to TRBJ1-1; D gene unclear. Germline assignment: CDR1 MNHEY and CDR2 SVGAGI. The CDR3 loop spans 13 amino acids. V was clipped by 6 bases and J by 0 bases, with 8 bases between them. The CDR3 DNA sequence: TGTGCCAGCAGCGCTGACATGAACACTGAAGCTTTCTTT. This gives the protein CASSADMNTEAFF.

The chain carries TRBV18 and TRBJ1-5; D is unclear. CDR1 and CDR2 (germline): KGHSH, LQKENI. Trimming took 0 bases from V and 0 from J, leaving 9 bases between them. This CDR3 is 16 amino acids long. The CDR3 loop is CASSPPVAHSNQPQHF. CDR3 DNA: TGTGCCAGCTCACCACCTGTGGCACATAGCAATCAGCCCCAGCATTTT.

This chain joins TRBV4-2 and TRBJ1-5; 8 bases are shared with TRBD1. CDR1 LGHNA and CDR2 YNFKEQ come from the germline V gene. V dropped 4 bases and J dropped 1; count of bases not matched to a gene: 6. The length of the CDR3 is 16 residues. CDR3: CASSPRQGMSNQPQHF. As DNA, the CDR3 is TGTGCCAGCAGCCCCCGACAGGGGATGAGCAATCAGCCCCAGCATTTT.

J is TRBJ1-2 and V is TRBV30, with 9 bases lining up with TRBD1. J lost 8 bases, V lost 4 bases, and 8 bases had no gene match. Germline loops: CDR1 GTSNPN, CDR2 SVGIG (reference sequence). This CDR3 is 13 amino acids long. CDR3 residues: CAWTKYRGRGYTF. The CDR3 nucleotides read TGTGCCTGGACCAAGTACAGGGGGCGCGGCTACACCTTC.

There are a few counts of this clone. This chain links TRBV28 with TRBJ2-2; 12 positions agree with TRBD2. CDR1 and CDR2 from the germline V gene are MDHEN and SYDVKM. The V and J ends lost 5 bases and 6 bases, in that order; junction bases with no gene match: 4. The CDR3 sequence is 15 residues long. The chain's CDR3 is CASSPGTSGSGELFF. CDR3 coding DNA: TGTGCCAGCAGTCCCGGGACTAGCGGGTCCGGGGAGCTGTTTTTT. The whole variable domain, remainder taken from reference TRBV28 and TRBJ2-2, is DVKVTQSSRYLVKRTGEKVFLECVQDMDHENMFWYRQDPGLGLRLIYFSYDVKMKEKGDIPEGYSVSREKKERFSLILESASTNQTSMYLCASSPGTSGSGELFFGEGSRLTVL.

The gene calls are TRBV30 and TRBJ1-4; tentative D call: TRBD1 (6 bases). The CDR3 has 16 amino acids. V dropped 1 base and J dropped 4 bases, with 16 bases sitting between them. Per the germline V gene, CDR1 is GTSNPN and CDR2 is SVGIG (reference sequence). The CDR3 is CAWSASARGNNEKLFF. CDR3 DNA: TGTGCCTGGAGTGCCAGCGCGAGGGGGAATAATGAAAAACTGTTTTTT.

The chain joins TRBV5-1 to TRBJ1-1; D not certain. Germline values: CDR1 SGHRS, CDR2 YFSETQ. The V end was cut by 9 bases, the J end by 2 bases, with 14 bases between. The CDR3 spans 13 residues. The CDR3 sequence: CATSRDLNTEAFF. DNA for the CDR3: TGCGCCACCTCAAGAGACTTAAACACTGAAGCTTTCTTT. Complete variable domain (other parts from reference TRBV5-1 and TRBJ1-1): KAGVTQTPRYLIKTRGQQVTLSCSPISGHRSVSWYQQTPGQGLQFLFEYFSETQRNKGNFPGRFSGRQFSNSRSEMNVSTLELGDSALYLCATSRDLNTEAFFGQGTRLTVV.

V usage is TRBV6-5 and J usage is TRBJ1-2, with 8 bases fitting TRBD1. The CDR3 runs 14 residues. The J segment lost 4 bases and the V segment lost 6 bases, leaving 7 bases of the junction unmatched. Germline values: CDR1 MNHEY, CDR2 SVGAGI. In nucleotides, the CDR3 is TGTGCCAGCAGACCGACAGGGGACTTCTATGGCTACACCTTC. This sequence encodes CASRPTGDFYGYTF.

The chain uses TRBV7-2 and TRBJ2-1; tentative D call: TRBD1 (7 bases). Germline values: CDR1 SGHTA, CDR2 FQGNSA. V was shortened by 5 bases and J by 3 bases, with 14 bases between the two germline ends. CDR3 length: 15 residues. DNA of the CDR3: TGTGCCAGCAGCCAGGGGGGTGGACTCTACAATGAGCAGTTCTTC. Its protein is CASSQGGGLYNEQFF. Full variable domain (outside the CDR3, taken from reference TRBV7-2 and TRBJ2-1): GAGVSQSPSNKVTEKGKDVELRCDPISGHTALYWYRQSLGQGLEFLIYFQGNSAPDKSGLPSDRFSAERTGGSVSTLTIQRTQQEDSAVYLCASSQGGGLYNEQFFGPGTRLTVL.

The chain is built from TRBV30 and TRBJ2-3, with D perhaps TRBD2 (5 bases). Germline V gives CDR1 GTSNPN, CDR2 SVGIG (reference sequence). Trimming removed 3 bases from V and 0 bases from J, with 13 bases in between. The CDR3 is made up of 15 amino acids. DNA for the CDR3: TGTGCCTGGAGCCTTCGGAGGACTAGCACAGATACGCAGTATTTT. Amino acids: CAWSLRRTSTDTQYF.

The gene calls are TRBV5-1 and TRBJ2-7, with TRBD2 matching over 10 bases. With V trimmed by 4 bases and J by 7 bases, 14 bases remained unmatched. CDR1 is SGHRS, CDR2 YFSETQ, per germline. This CDR3 has 16 amino acids. The CDR3, as DNA: TGCGCCAGCAGCCCGGGAGTCCTAGCGGGAGATTGGGAGCAGTACTTC. Amino acids: CASSPGVLAGDWEQYF.

This clone appeared a few times. This rearrangement joins TRBV28 to TRBJ1-5, with 11 bases lining up with TRBD1. The CDR3 contains 13 residues. Germline CDR1 MDHEN, CDR2 SYDVKM. V shed 6 bases, J shed 12 bases, and the junction held 7 bases outside the gene matches. DNA of the CDR3: TGTGCCAGCAGGGGGACAGGGGGTTCCCTCCAGCATTTT. As protein: CASRGTGGSLQHF.

J is TRBJ2-7 and V is TRBV30; 7 bases are shared with TRBD2. V gave up 2 bases and J gave up 0 bases; unmatched junction bases: 4. Per germline, CDR1 GTSNPN and CDR2 SVGIG (reference sequence). This CDR3 is 14 amino acids long. The CDR3 is CAWSQAGASYEQYF. The CDR3 DNA sequence: TGTGCCTGGAGTCAGGCGGGAGCCTCCTACGAGCAGTACTTC.

The CDR3 bases are TGTGCCAGCTCACAACAGGACTCTGGAAACACCATATATTTT. Its translation is CASSQQDSGNTIYF. V and J are TRBV18 and TRBJ1-3; perhaps TRBD1 as D (5 bases). The CDR3 totals 14 residues. V dropped 4 bases and J dropped 0 bases, with 7 bases sitting between them. Germline V gene data show CDR1 as KGHSH and CDR2 as LQKENI.

This sequence joins TRBV5-1 and TRBJ2-1, with D perhaps TRBD1 (5 bases). With 4 bases removed from V and 5 bases from J, the gap between germline ends came to 19 bases. The length of the CDR3 is 16 residues. Germline CDR1 is SGHRS and CDR2 is YFSETQ. The CDR3 nucleotides are TGCGCCAGCAGCGACATAACAGGTACCAAAAACAATGAGCAGTTCTTC. Translated: CASSDITGTKNNEQFF.

This clone turned up a few times. This chain connects TRBV30 to TRBJ2-3; TRBD1 aligns across 8 bases. The germline gives CDR1 GTSNPN, CDR2 SVGIG (reference sequence). V lost 5 bases, J lost 1 base, and 5 bases stayed unmatched. CDR3 length: 14 amino acids. The CDR3 loop reads CAWETGDRTDTQYF. CDR3 sequence (DNA): TGTGCCTGGGAGACAGGGGATCGCACAGATACGCAGTATTTT.

The rearrangement uses TRBV7-2 and TRBJ2-3; a possible D gene is TRBD2 (6 bases). This CDR3 has 19 amino acids. Trimming stripped 5 bases from V and 4 bases from J, with 28 bases between. The germline V gene has CDR1 SGHTA and CDR2 FQGNSA. The CDR3 DNA reads as TGTGCCAGCAGCCTCTCCACCCCGGGACTCCCAAAGAGGGCAGATACGCAGTATTTT. Amino acid sequence: CASSLSTPGLPKRADTQYF.

The rearrangement links TRBV9 to TRBJ2-1; TRBD2 is a possible D gene (5 bases). V was cut by 0 bases and J by 3 bases, with 13 bases left in between. CDR3 size: 16 residues. CDR1 SGDLS and CDR2 YYNGEE come from the germline V gene. The CDR3 DNA reads as TGTGCCAGCAGCGTAGGTGGGAGTGGTTTCTACAATGAGCAGTTCTTC. Its translation is CASSVGGSGFYNEQFF.

Regarding this clone: Additional DNA sequences in this sample encode the identical CDR3. J is TRBJ2-1 and V is TRBV28; D ambiguous. The germline V gene encodes CDR1 MDHEN and CDR2 SYDVKM. CDR3 length: 12 residues. The V end was cut by 1 base, the J end by 4 bases, with 2 bases between. The CDR3 DNA reads TGTGCCAGCAGTTTATTATACAATGAGCAGTTCTTC. It specifies CASSLLYNEQFF.

J is TRBJ2-3 and V is TRBV29-1, with TRBD2 identical over 13 bases. Trimming took 7 bases from V and 7 from J; bases not matched to a gene: 8. Germline-derived CDR1 and CDR2 are SQVTM and ANQGSEA. The CDR3 consists of 14 residues. The CDR3 region has the DNA TGCAGCGCCTCGACTAGCGGGAGGATGTATACGCAGTATTTT. Encoded protein: CSASTSGRMYTQYF.

The V gene is TRBV28, the J gene TRBJ1-5; 12 bases fit TRBD1. The V gene's germline CDR1 is MDHEN and CDR2 SYDVKM. The CDR3 covers 16 residues. The trim removed 5 bases at V and 5 bases at J, leaving 7 bases unmatched. The CDR3 spells CASSLPGQGAYQPQHF. Here the CDR3 DNA reads TGTGCCAGCAGTCTTCCGGGACAGGGGGCGTATCAGCCCCAGCATTTT.

The rearrangement links TRBV28 to TRBJ2-1, with D maybe TRBD1 (5 bases). Germline CDR1 MDHEN, CDR2 SYDVKM. V dropped 2 bases and J dropped 7 bases, with 6 bases sitting between them. CDR3 size: 12 residues. The CDR3 DNA sequence: TGTGCCAGCAGTTTACAGGGTAATGAGCAGTTCTTC. The encoded protein is CASSLQGNEQFF.

This chain links TRBV7-2 with TRBJ1-1, with D possibly matching TRBD1 (5 bases). In germline, CDR1 is SGHTA, CDR2 FQGNSA. The CDR3 covers 15 residues. The V gene lost 10 bases and the J gene lost 2 bases, with 20 bases spanning the gap. The DNA for the CDR3 is TGTGCCATCATAGGGGCAGGCGGTAGCAACACTGAAGCTTTCTTT. It encodes CAIIGAGGSNTEAFF.

The chain is built from TRBV28 and TRBJ1-5, with TRBD1 identical over 9 bases. V lost 8 bases and J lost 6; bases outside the gene matches: 11. Germline V lookup: CDR1 MDHEN, CDR2 SYDVKM. The CDR3 is 15 amino acids. The CDR3 DNA follows: TGTGCCAGCGGAACGATCGGGACAGGGAGTCAGCCCCAGCATTTT. Its protein is CASGTIGTGSQPQHF. The whole variable domain, remainder taken from reference TRBV28 and TRBJ1-5, is DVKVTQSSRYLVKRTGEKVFLECVQDMDHENMFWYRQDPGLGLRLIYFSYDVKMKEKGDIPEGYSVSREKKERFSLILESASTNQTSMYLCASGTIGTGSQPQHFGDGTRLSIL.

The CDR3: CASGRTEAFF. The CDR3 DNA reads as TGTGCCAGTGGGCGCACTGAAGCTTTCTTT. The chain uses TRBV19 and TRBJ1-1; D gene uncertain. The CDR3 extends over 10 amino acids. V was clipped by 8 bases and J by 4 bases, with 5 bases between them. Germline V CDR1 and CDR2: LNHDA, SQIVND (reference sequence).

The V call is TRBV19, the J call TRBJ2-1; 9 bases agree with TRBD2. This CDR3 region has 15 residues. Germline V gene data show CDR1 as LNHDA and CDR2 as SQIVND (reference sequence). Unmatched junction bases numbered 3, after V lost 6 bases and J lost 0 bases. CDR3 nucleotide sequence: TGTGCCAGTAGGCTAGCGGGGTTCTCCTACAATGAGCAGTTCTTC. Translating gives CASRLAGFSYNEQFF.

In the case of this clone: This specimen includes other DNA sequences encoding the same CDR3. The chain combines TRBV5-1 with TRBJ2-1; TRBD1 is a possible D gene (5 bases). This CDR3 region has 15 residues. The V end was cut by 0 bases, the J end by 0 bases, with 7 bases between. Germline CDR1 SGHRS, CDR2 YFSETQ. In nucleotides, the CDR3 is TGCGCCAGCAGCTTGGGTCAGGGCTCCTACAATGAGCAGTTCTTC. Translation gives CASSLGQGSYNEQFF.

This clone was seen a few times. The chain recombines TRBV27 with TRBJ1-5; D is unclear. The CDR3 consists of 12 residues. CDR1 MNHEY and CDR2 SMNVEV come from the germline V gene (reference sequence). V was cut by 5 bases and J by 4 bases, with 6 bases left in between. The CDR3 nucleotides are TGTGCCAGCAGTCCGGGTAATCAGCCCCAGCATTTT. The encoded protein is CASSPGNQPQHF.

The chain has TRBV11-2 and TRBJ2-7; TRBD1 might be the D (5 bases). From germline, CDR1 is SGHAT and CDR2 FQNNGV. The CDR3 has 12 amino acids. Trimming removed 5 bases at V and 5 bases at J, with 10 bases between. CDR3 DNA sequence: TGTGCCAGCAGCCCAGGGAACGACGAGCAGTACTTC. It yields the protein CASSPGNDEQYF.